These 23 T cell receptor beta chains were sequenced from one sample in a study of graft-versus-host responses after intestinal transplantation. Only in-frame clones appear in the TCRdb table, and some are missing; sequencing was by immunoSEQ multiplex PCR. Among approximately 15,000 clones listed, around 87% were seen once. Sequencing was performed on bone marrow, taken approximately 120 days after intestinal transplantation. These TCRs come from a human patient who received an intestinal transplant, so some T cells may come from the graft donor.

J is TRBJ1-5 and V is TRBV28; TRBD1 matches at 8 bases. The CDR3 has 16 amino acids. Losses at the gene ends were 3 bases for V and 5 bases for J; bases not matched to a gene: 9. Germline assignment: CDR1 MDHEN and CDR2 SYDVKM. CDR3 nucleotides: TGTGCCAGCAGTTTGTCCGGGACAGGTCTATATCAGCCCCAGCATTTT. Translating it yields CASSLSGTGLYQPQHF.

This sequence joins TRBV11-1 and TRBJ1-2, with TRBD1 matching 7 bases. Trimming at V came to 2 bases and at J to 5 bases, leaving 5 bases not matched to a gene. CDR3 length equals 14 residues. Germline V gene data show CDR1 as SGHAT and CDR2 as FQDESV (reference sequence). In DNA form, the CDR3 reads TGTGCCAGCAGCTTACCCGGGACAGTTTATGGCTACACCTTC. This gives the protein CASSLPGTVYGYTF.

The chain has TRBV7-3 and TRBJ1-1, with no clear D. The CDR3 contains 14 residues. Germline V gene sequence: CDR1 SGHTA, CDR2 FQGTGA. V was clipped by 1 base and J by 1 base, with 7 bases between them. This CDR3 is CASSLNVGNTEAFF. As DNA, the CDR3 is TGTGCCAGCAGCTTAAACGTGGGGAACACTGAAGCTTTCTTT.

The V gene is TRBV5-1, the J gene TRBJ2-2; 8 nucleotides agree with TRBD2. Germline trimming cut 6 bases from V and 5 bases from J; bases unmatched to any gene: 12. The CDR3 consists of 16 residues. Germline CDR1 reads SGHRS; CDR2 reads YFSETQ. Here the CDR3 DNA reads TGCGCCAGCAACCTAGGAGCGGGAGTCCCAACCGGGGAGCTGTTTTTT. Protein product: CASNLGAGVPTGELFF.

The chain recombines TRBV10-3 with TRBJ1-1; D may be TRBD1 (5 bases). V dropped 7 bases and J dropped 5 bases, with 8 bases sitting between them. Germline-derived CDR1 and CDR2 are ENHRY and SYGVKD. The CDR3 is made up of 11 amino acids. For the CDR3, the DNA is TGTGCCATCACTGGGGGAACTGAAGCTTTCTTT. Protein: CAITGGTEAFF.

The chain joins TRBV15 to TRBJ2-3; 10 bases line up with TRBD2. The CDR3 has 13 amino acids. Trimming took 8 bases from V and 4 from J; bases not matched to a gene: 3. Per the germline V gene, CDR1 is LNHNV and CDR2 is YYDKDF (reference sequence). This chain's CDR3 is CATLLAGADTQYF. CDR3 DNA sequence: TGTGCCACCCTGCTAGCGGGAGCAGATACGCAGTATTTT.

The chain joins TRBV7-6 to TRBJ2-7, with 12 bases lining up with TRBD2. V trimming: 3 bases; J trimming: 4 bases; junction bases outside the gene matches: 7. This CDR3 contains 16 residues. Germline V CDR1 and CDR2: SGHVS, FNYEAQ. The CDR3 bases are TGTGCCAGCAGCTTGAGGGGACTAGCGGGTCTATACGAGCAGTACTTC. Translating gives CASSLRGLAGLYEQYF. Looking up the rest from reference TRBV7-6 and TRBJ2-7 gives the full variable domain: GAGVSQSPRYKVTKRGQDVALRCDPISGHVSLYWYRQALGQGPEFLTYFNYEAQQDKSGLPNDRFSAERPEGSISTLTIQRTEQRDSAMYRCASSLRGLAGLYEQYFGPGTRLTVT.

V is TRBV7-6 and J is TRBJ2-7; weak D call: TRBD1 (6 bases). The CDR3 length is 12 residues. CDR1 is SGHVS, CDR2 FNYEAQ, per germline. V was cut by 2 bases and J by 4 bases, with 6 bases left in between. In nucleotides, the CDR3 is TGTGCCAGCAGCTTAACAGGGTACGAGCAGTACTTC. It translates to CASSLTGYEQYF.

This chain connects TRBV7-2 to TRBJ1-2; TRBD1 matches at 11 bases. CDR3 length: 16 amino acids. In germline, CDR1 is SGHTA, CDR2 FQGNSA. The trim removed 1 base at V and 4 bases at J, leaving 5 bases unmatched. CDR3 in DNA: TGTGCCAGCAGCTTAGTCTTGGGGACAGGGGGCTATGGCTACACCTTC. This encodes CASSLVLGTGGYGYTF.

CDR3 loop: CASSTQGGEQFF. CDR3 nucleotide sequence: TGTGCCAGCAGCACGCAGGGAGGTGAGCAGTTCTTC. V gene TRBV9 combines with J gene TRBJ2-1; possible D gene TRBD2, 6 bases. V lost 4 bases, J lost 9 bases, and 11 bases lay in between. In germline, CDR1 is SGDLS, CDR2 YYNGEE. The CDR3 extends over 12 amino acids.

For the CDR3, the DNA is TGTGCCACCAGCAGGGAGCGGAAGACCCAGTACTTC. Translating gives CATSRERKTQYF. The genes are TRBV15 and TRBJ2-5; tentatively, D is TRBD2 (5 bases). The CDR3 sequence is 12 residues long. The ends were cut back, 3 bases at V and 6 bases at J, with 8 bases in the middle. The germline V gene encodes CDR1 LNHNV and CDR2 YYDKDF (reference sequence).

This rearrangement joins TRBV7-9 to TRBJ2-7; TRBD1 aligns across 8 bases. With V trimmed by 5 bases and J by 2 bases, 5 bases remained unmatched. The CDR3 is made up of 14 amino acids. CDR1 and CDR2 from the germline V gene are SEHNR and FQNEAQ (reference sequence). The CDR3 coding sequence is TGTGCCAGCAGCCCCGGACAGGGCGCCTACGAGCAGTACTTC. This encodes CASSPGQGAYEQYF.

V and J are TRBV7-8 and TRBJ2-1; TRBD2 aligns across 11 bases. The CDR3 totals 16 residues. CDR1 and CDR2 from the germline V gene are SGHVS and FQNEAQ. The J segment lost 5 bases and the V segment lost 5 bases, leaving 8 bases of the junction unmatched. The CDR3 DNA is TGTGCCAGCAGCCCCGGTAGACTAGCGGGGAACAATGAGCAGTTCTTC. Translated, it gives CASSPGRLAGNNEQFF.

The chain combines TRBV15 with TRBJ2-7, with TRBD2 identical over 9 bases. Losses at the gene ends were 0 bases for V and 3 bases for J; bases not matched to a gene: 0. Germline V gives CDR1 LNHNV, CDR2 YYDKDF (reference sequence). This CDR3 contains 14 residues. The CDR3 bases are TGTGCCACCAGCAGAGAACTAGCGGGCTACGAGCAGTACTTC. Residues: CATSRELAGYEQYF.

The CDR3 sequence is CASSMPGTSGREYNEQFF. The CDR3 coding sequence is TGTGCCAGCAGCATGCCCGGGACTAGCGGGAGAGAGTACAATGAGCAGTTCTTC. The genes are TRBV11-2 and TRBJ2-1; 14 bases match TRBD2. The CDR3 has 18 amino acids. V dropped 5 bases and J dropped 4; count of bases not matched to a gene: 10. CDR1 and CDR2 (germline): SGHAT, FQNNGV.

The V and J genes are TRBV6-6 and TRBJ2-7, with D unclear. V was cut by 0 bases and J by 6 bases, with 3 bases left in between. The CDR3 contains 11 residues. CDR1 is MNHNY and CDR2 is SVGAGI in the germline V gene (reference sequence). The CDR3 loop reads CASSYSLEQYF. CDR3 bases: TGTGCCAGCAGTTACTCGCTCGAGCAGTACTTC.

The chain has TRBV13 and TRBJ2-5; 7 positions match TRBD2. In germline, CDR1 is PRHDT, CDR2 FYEKMQ (reference sequence). The CDR3 is 15 amino acids. Trimming at V came to 2 bases and at J to 4 bases, leaving 7 bases not matched to a gene. The CDR3 DNA is TGTGCCAGCAGCTTATGGGGGAGGGCCGGAGAGACCCAGTACTTC. Protein sequence: CASSLWGRAGETQYF.

The chain joins TRBV7-3 to TRBJ2-1; D gene ambiguous. The CDR3 extends over 14 amino acids. The germline V gene encodes CDR1 SGHTA and CDR2 FQGTGA. V was shortened by 5 bases and J by 6 bases, with 14 bases between the two germline ends. CDR3 DNA: TGTGCCAGCAGCAGCTTTGATTCCGGCAATGAGCAGTTCTTC. It translates to CASSSFDSGNEQFF.

The J gene is TRBJ2-1, the V gene TRBV13; a possible D gene is TRBD2 (5 bases). Looked up from germline, CDR1 is PRHDT and CDR2 is FYEKMQ (reference sequence). The CDR3 totals 18 residues. The V gene lost 1 base and the J gene lost 5 bases, with 21 bases spanning the gap. The CDR3 nucleotides read TGTGCCAGCAGCTTAGACCCGGCAGCGGCGAAACCTGACAATGAGCAGTTCTTC. Protein: CASSLDPAAAKPDNEQFF. The variable domain in full, completed from reference TRBV13 and TRBJ2-1, reads AAGVIQSPRHLIKEKRETATLKCYPIPRHDTVYWYQQGPGQDPQFLISFYEKMQSDKGSIPDRFSAQQFSDYHSELNMSSLELGDSALYFCASSLDPAAAKPDNEQFFGPGTRLTVL.

This clone showed up just once. The genes are TRBV28 and TRBJ2-7, with D maybe TRBD2 (6 bases). V lost 8 bases and J lost 4, with 18 bases in between. CDR3 length equals 14 residues. The germline CDR1 and CDR2 sequences are MDHEN and SYDVKM. CDR3 nucleotide sequence: TGTGCCAGCGCCGGGATGGACTACCGGTACGAGCAGTACTTC. Translated, it gives CASAGMDYRYEQYF.

This clone occurred once. J is TRBJ2-5 and V is TRBV28; 10 nucleotides line up with TRBD2. The CDR3 loop spans 13 amino acids. Germline CDR1 is MDHEN and CDR2 is SYDVKM. V gave up 3 bases and J gave up 12 bases; unmatched junction bases: 7. The CDR3 DNA follows: TGTGCCAGCAGTTTGAGCCCCGGGACTAGCGAGTACTTC. Its translation is CASSLSPGTSEYF.

This chain connects TRBV6-4 to TRBJ2-3; 9 positions match TRBD2. Germline V gene data show CDR1 as MRHNA and CDR2 as SNTAGT. The V segment lost 5 bases and the J segment 3 bases; nucleotides outside the gene matches: 9. The CDR3 sequence is 16 residues long. Here the CDR3 reads CASSRSAGGPTDTQYF. The DNA of the CDR3 is TGTGCCAGCAGTCGGTCGGCGGGAGGGCCGACAGATACGCAGTATTTT.

For this clone: Distinct nucleotide sequences in the sample also encode this CDR3. J is TRBJ2-5 and V is TRBV7-9, with 11 bases identical to TRBD2. The CDR3 runs 15 residues. Losses at the gene ends were 2 bases for V and 2 bases for J; bases not matched to a gene: 1. Germline V gene lookup returns CDR1 SEHNR and CDR2 FQNEAQ (reference sequence). The CDR3 region is CASSLLAGGQETQYF. The CDR3 DNA follows: TGTGCCAGCAGCTTACTAGCGGGAGGACAAGAGACCCAGTACTTC.